This T cell receptor (beta chain) was captured by sequencing in a study of Ad26.COV2.S vaccination and SARS-CoV-2 variants. Whole-study context: Donor was one of the participants in the Ad26.COV2.S arm of the COV1001 trial. Study-level results: Analyses of TCR breadth and depth may have underestimated total T cell responses.

Points on this clone: The antigen is unknown.

Treatment in this sample: some 19 received Ad26.COV2.S at low or high dose, single or two shots; about 5 received placebo; per-sample allocation not given. Repertoires come from day 63 after the first vaccine or placebo injection. Cohort 1b enrolled adults aged 18-55 years in Boston. The vaccine antigen was prefusion-stabilized Wuhan SARS-CoV-2 spike. The CDR3 has 15 amino acids. Per the germline V gene, CDR1 is SGHAT and CDR2 is FQNNGV. Deletions cut 1 base from V and 2 bases from J, with 12 bases between. Clones were sequenced by immunoSEQ multiplex PCR, and TCRdb holds only the in-frame ones, with some missing. The sample consists of 200,000 to 250,000 clones, more than 75% of them appearing once.

This sequence originates from a person aged 18-60 years who received the Ad26.COV2.S COVID-19 vaccine or a placebo. The source was peripheral blood, collected in a trial of Ad26.COV2.S vaccine versus placebo. The rearrangement joins TRBV11-2 to TRBJ2-7; weak D call: TRBD1 (6 bases). The CDR3 DNA follows: TGTGCCAGCAGCTTAGGGTTCGCAGGGGCCTACGAGCAGTACTTC. Encoded protein: CASSLGFAGAYEQYF.